This TCR beta chain was sequenced in a study of blood T cell repertoires in COVID-19. On the study more broadly: From T cells, B-cell-depleted T cells, or PBMCs came the material, which was cDNA or gDNA.

Assay used: immunoSEQ multiplex PCR; TCRdb lists only in-frame clones, some missing. The sample lists roughly 87,000 clones, around four fifths seen once, with roughly 2.1% in the top ten. This clone was seen more than once but under ten times. The CDR3 has 14 residues. CDR1 LNHDA and CDR2 SQIVND come from the germline V gene (reference sequence). Trimming cost V 7 bases and J 0 bases; bases outside gene matches: 2. The V and J genes are TRBV19 and TRBJ2-2, with 7 bases matching TRBD1. The sample comprised peripheral blood. The TCR sequence derives from a woman in her seventies with acute or convalescent COVID-19. For the CDR3, the DNA is TGTGCCAGTACCGGGACAGCGAACACCGGGGAGCTGTTTTTT. Its translation is CASTGTANTGELFF.